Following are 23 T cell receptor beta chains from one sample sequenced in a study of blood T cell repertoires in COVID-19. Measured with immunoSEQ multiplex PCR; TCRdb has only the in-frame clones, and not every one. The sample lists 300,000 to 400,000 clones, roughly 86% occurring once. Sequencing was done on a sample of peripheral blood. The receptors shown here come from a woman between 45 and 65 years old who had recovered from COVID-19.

The DNA for the CDR3 is TGTGCCAGCAGTAAACAGGACTCTGGGGCCAACGTCCTGACTTTC. Amino acids: CASSKQDSGANVLTF. J is TRBJ2-6 and V is TRBV6-5; D is perhaps TRBD1 (5 bases). V lost 5 bases, J lost 0 bases, and 8 bases lay in between. The CDR3 is made up of 15 amino acids. Germline V gives CDR1 MNHEY, CDR2 SVGAGI.

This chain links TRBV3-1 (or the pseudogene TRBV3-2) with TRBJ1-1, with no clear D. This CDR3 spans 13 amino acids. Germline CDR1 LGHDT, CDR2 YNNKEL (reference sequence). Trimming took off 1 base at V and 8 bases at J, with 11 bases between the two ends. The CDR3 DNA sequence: TGTGCCAGCAGCCAAGGAGAGGGAGGAGAAGCTTTCTTT. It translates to CASSQGEGGEAFF.

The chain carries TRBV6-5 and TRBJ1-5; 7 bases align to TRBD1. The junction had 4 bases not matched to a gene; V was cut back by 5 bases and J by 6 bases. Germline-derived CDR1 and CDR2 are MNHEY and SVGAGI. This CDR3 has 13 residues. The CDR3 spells CASSRDRGQPQHF. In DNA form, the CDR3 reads TGTGCCAGCAGTAGGGACAGAGGTCAGCCCCAGCATTTT.

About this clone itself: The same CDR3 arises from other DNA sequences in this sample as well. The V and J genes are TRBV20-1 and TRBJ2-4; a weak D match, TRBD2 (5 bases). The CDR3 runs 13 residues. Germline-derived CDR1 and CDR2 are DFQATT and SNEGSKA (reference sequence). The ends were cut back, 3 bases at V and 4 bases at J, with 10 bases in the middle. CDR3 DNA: TGCAGTGCTAGTCGGGGAGCAAAAAACATTCAGTACTTC. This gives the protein CSASRGAKNIQYF.

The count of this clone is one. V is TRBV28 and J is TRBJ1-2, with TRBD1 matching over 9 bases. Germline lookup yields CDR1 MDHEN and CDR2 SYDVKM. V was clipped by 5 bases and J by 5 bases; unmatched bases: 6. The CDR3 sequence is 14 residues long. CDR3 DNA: TGTGCCAGCAGTACTACAGGGGGCGGGTATGGCTACACCTTC. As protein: CASSTTGGGYGYTF.

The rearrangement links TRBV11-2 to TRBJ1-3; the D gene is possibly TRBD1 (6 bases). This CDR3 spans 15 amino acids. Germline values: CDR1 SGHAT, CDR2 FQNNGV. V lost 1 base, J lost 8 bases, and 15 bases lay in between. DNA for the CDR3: TGTGCCAGCAGCTTAGCGGGAGGGGGTCGGTACACCATATATTTT. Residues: CASSLAGGGRYTIYF.

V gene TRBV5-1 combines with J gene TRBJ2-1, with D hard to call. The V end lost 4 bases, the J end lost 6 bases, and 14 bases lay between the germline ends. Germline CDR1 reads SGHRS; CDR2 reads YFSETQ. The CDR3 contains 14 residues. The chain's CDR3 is CASSPIRALNEQFF. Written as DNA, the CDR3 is TGCGCCAGCAGCCCGATCCGAGCGCTCAATGAGCAGTTCTTC.

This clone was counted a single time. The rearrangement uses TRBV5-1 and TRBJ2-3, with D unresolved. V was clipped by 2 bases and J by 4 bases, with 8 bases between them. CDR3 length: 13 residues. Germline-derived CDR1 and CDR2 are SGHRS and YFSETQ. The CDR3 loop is CASSFLVSDTQYF. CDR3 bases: TGCGCCAGCAGCTTCCTAGTGTCAGATACGCAGTATTTT.

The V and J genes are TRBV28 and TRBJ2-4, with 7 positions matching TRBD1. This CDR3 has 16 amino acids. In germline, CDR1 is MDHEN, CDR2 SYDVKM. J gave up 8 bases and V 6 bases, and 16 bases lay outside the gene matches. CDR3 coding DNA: TGTGCCAGCAGACCGACAAACGACAGGGATTGGCACATTCAGTACTTC. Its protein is CASRPTNDRDWHIQYF.

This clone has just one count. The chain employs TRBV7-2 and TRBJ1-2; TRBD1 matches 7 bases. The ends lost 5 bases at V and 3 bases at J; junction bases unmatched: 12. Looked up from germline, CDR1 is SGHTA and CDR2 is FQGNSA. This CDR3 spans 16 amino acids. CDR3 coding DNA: TGTGCCAGCAGCATGAGACCAGGACAGGCGGACTATGGCTACACCTTC. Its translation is CASSMRPGQADYGYTF.

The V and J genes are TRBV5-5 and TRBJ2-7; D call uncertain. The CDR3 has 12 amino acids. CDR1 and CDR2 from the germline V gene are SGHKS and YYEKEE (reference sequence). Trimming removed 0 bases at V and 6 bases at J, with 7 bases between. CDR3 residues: CASSLDSPEQYF. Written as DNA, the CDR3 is TGTGCCAGCAGCTTGGACTCTCCCGAGCAGTACTTC.

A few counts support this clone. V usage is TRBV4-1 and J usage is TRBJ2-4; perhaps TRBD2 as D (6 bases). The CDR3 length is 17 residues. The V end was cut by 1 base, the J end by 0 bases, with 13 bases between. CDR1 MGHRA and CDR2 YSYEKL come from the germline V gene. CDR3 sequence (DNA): TGCGCCAGCAGCCAAGGAACGGGACTTCTAGCCAAAAACATTCAGTACTTC. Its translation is CASSQGTGLLAKNIQYF.

CDR3 amino acids: CASSQDLLGGYGYTF. CDR3 bases: TGCGCCAGCAGCCAAGATCTTCTGGGGGGTTATGGCTACACCTTC. The chain uses TRBV4-3 and TRBJ1-2, with D perhaps TRBD1 (5 bases). The CDR3 length is 15 residues. The ends were cut back, 0 bases at V and 5 bases at J, with 13 bases in the middle. CDR1 LGHNA and CDR2 YSLEER come from the germline V gene.

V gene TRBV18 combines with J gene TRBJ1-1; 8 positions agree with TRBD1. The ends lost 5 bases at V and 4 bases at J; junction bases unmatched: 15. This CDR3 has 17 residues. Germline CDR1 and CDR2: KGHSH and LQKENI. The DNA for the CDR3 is TGTGCCAGCTCATCAAGTCTCCCAGGGGGCGCGGGCACTGAAGCTTTCTTT. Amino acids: CASSSSLPGGAGTEAFF.

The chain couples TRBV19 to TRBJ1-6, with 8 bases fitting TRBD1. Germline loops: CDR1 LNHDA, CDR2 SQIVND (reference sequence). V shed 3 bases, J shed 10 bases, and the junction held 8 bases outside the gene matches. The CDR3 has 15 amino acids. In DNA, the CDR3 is TGTGCCAGTAGTATTGGCCCAGGGGGCTCGTCACCCCTCCACTTT. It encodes CASSIGPGGSSPLHF.

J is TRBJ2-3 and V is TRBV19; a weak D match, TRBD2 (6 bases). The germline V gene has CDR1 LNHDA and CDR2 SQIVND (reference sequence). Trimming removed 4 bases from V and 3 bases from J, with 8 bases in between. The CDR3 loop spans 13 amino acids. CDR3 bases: TGTGCCAGTAGTAATAGCGGAACAGATACGCAGTATTTT. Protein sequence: CASSNSGTDTQYF.

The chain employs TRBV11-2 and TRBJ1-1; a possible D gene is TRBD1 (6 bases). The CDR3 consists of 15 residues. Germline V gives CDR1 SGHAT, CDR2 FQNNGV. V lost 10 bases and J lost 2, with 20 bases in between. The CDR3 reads CATTPGGGRNTEAFF. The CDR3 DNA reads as TGTGCCACCACTCCGGGGGGCGGAAGAAACACTGAAGCTTTCTTT.

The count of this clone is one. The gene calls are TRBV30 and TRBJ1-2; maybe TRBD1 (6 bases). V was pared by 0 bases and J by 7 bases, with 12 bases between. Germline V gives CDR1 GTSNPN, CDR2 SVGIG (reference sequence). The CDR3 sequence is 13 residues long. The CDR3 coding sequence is TGTGCCTGGAGTGTTCTCGGGGGGGCTGGCTACACCTTC. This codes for CAWSVLGGAGYTF.

CDR3 in amino acids: CASSDAERKAFF. Here the CDR3 DNA reads TGTGCCAGCAGTGATGCAGAGCGCAAAGCTTTCTTT. The rearrangement uses TRBV7-9 and TRBJ1-1; the D is unclear. This CDR3 comprises 12 residues. CDR1 is SEHNR, CDR2 FQNEAQ, per germline (reference sequence). Trimming stripped 6 bases from V and 9 bases from J, with 14 bases between.

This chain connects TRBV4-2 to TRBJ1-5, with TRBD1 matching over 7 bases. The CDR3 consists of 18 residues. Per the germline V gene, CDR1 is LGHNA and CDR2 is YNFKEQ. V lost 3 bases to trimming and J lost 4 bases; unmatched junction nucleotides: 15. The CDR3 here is CASSHDLGQAGWNQPQHF. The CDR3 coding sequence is TGTGCCAGCAGCCACGACCTCGGACAGGCAGGATGGAATCAGCCCCAGCATTTT.

The DNA for the CDR3 is TGTGCCAGCAGCAGAAAGGGACTAGCTGCAGATACGCAGTATTTT. Translation gives CASSRKGLAADTQYF. The J gene is TRBJ2-3, the V gene TRBV11-1, with TRBD2 identical over 9 bases. J gave up 4 bases and V 5 bases, and 7 bases lay outside the gene matches. Germline V lookup: CDR1 SGHAT, CDR2 FQDESV (reference sequence). The CDR3 consists of 15 residues.

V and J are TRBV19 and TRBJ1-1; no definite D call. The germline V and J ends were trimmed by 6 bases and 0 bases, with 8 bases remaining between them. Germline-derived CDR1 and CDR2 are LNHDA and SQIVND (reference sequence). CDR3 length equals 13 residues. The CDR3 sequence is CASRNTLNTEAFF. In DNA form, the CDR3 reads TGTGCCAGTAGAAATACACTGAACACTGAAGCTTTCTTT. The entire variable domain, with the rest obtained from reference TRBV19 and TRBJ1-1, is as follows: DGGITQSPKYLFRKEGQNVTLSCEQNLNHDAMYWYRQDPGQGLRLIYYSQIVNDFQKGDIAEGYSVSREKKESFPLTVTSAQKNPTAFYLCASRNTLNTEAFFGQGTRLTVV.

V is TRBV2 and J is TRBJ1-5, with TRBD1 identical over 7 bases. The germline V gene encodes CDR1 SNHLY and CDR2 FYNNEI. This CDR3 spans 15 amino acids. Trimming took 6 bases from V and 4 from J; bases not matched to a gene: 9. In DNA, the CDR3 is TGTGCCAGCAGAGCAGGGGGTTTTCGTAATCAGCCCCAGCATTTT. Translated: CASRAGGFRNQPQHF.